This T cell receptor beta chain was captured in a study of early T cells in non-severe SARS-CoV-2 infection (dated by TCRdb to about 2021). Turning to the overall study: Because TCR sequencing was done on bulk RNA from unsorted whole blood, the alpha and beta chains could not be paired.

Note on this clonotype: Its cognate antigen has yet to be identified. Base qualities are missing; no much larger clone stands one base away.

Preparation of the library involved 5' RACE. The reads were generated on a NextSeq 500. Unique molecular identifiers were attached to individual cDNA molecules in the TCR library protocol so that sequencing error and PCR bias could be corrected. Sequencing covered both TCR alpha and beta chains, and within each sample the abundances of alpha and beta sequences were tightly co-correlated. Under the source paper's analysis protocol: Decombinator V4 was used to annotate the V gene, J gene and CDR3 of the TCR sequences. Expanded TCRs were defined as changing significantly between any two time points under a Poisson model with p below 0.0001. TCR abundances were normalised to the total number of TCRs sequenced per sample and were expressed as counts per million. VDJdb, accessed 1 November 2021, was searched for CMV, EBV and SARS-CoV-2 annotated TCRs, excluding TCRs annotated for multiple antigens. In TCRdb, the public reads were trimmed at Q25 with fastp and aligned with MiXCR, with productive beta chains retained. Each record represents a unique CDR3 protein, reported with the most common genes and DNA among its rows. The V and J calls were determined by TCRdb, not by the authors. Recorded for this sample are 25,000 to 35,000 distinct CDR3 sequences; more than 4.5% of them occurred a single time. About 3.5% of the sample is taken by the ten largest.

The study was a case-control design nested within a healthcare worker cohort in London, UK, with weekly nasopharyngeal swab PCR tests and blood sampling. Between 23 and 31 March 2020, the week of the UK lockdown, healthcare workers were enrolled and then followed up weekly for as long as 16 weeks. Overall study results and their limits: VDJdb matching was skewed toward anti-spike CD8 responses and likely underestimated virus-specific expansions, missing private and CD4 specificities.

The sequencing sample was made of whole blood. The TCR comes from an adult who was a healthcare worker with PCR-confirmed SARS-CoV-2 infection or an uninfected control (not recorded which).

DNA sequence: TGTGCCAGCAGCCCCTCCCTCAGGACACGATACGAGCAGTACTTC. Its protein is CASSPSLRTRYEQYF. The V and J genes are TRBV7-2 and TRBJ2-7; possibly the D gene is TRBD1, per 5 matching bases. CDR3 length: 15 amino acids, cysteine to phenylalanine. The CDR3 DNA has 45 bases and is translated from base 1. Per the germline V gene, SGHTA is the CDR1 and FQGNSA is the CDR2. Between the V and J ends, shortened by 5 bases and 4 bases respectively, the junction contains 18 bases.